The subject of this entry is one TCR beta chain. There are 14 residues in the CDR3. Germline V gives CDR1 SGHNT, CDR2 YENEEA. V lost 5 bases, J lost 4 bases, and 14 bases lay in between. The data originate from a study of blood T cell repertoires in COVID-19. About the research overall: The cDNA or gDNA used as material had been derived from T cells, B-cell-depleted T cells, or PBMCs.

Assay used: immunoSEQ multiplex PCR; TCRdb lists only in-frame clones, some missing. Found here are 250,000 to 300,000 clones, 89% of them singletons; the top ten hold roughly 0.92%. This TCR derives from a woman in her forties who had recovered from COVID-19. The chain uses TRBV11-3 and TRBJ2-5, with D perhaps matching TRBD2 (6 bases). Source material: peripheral blood. CDR3 DNA sequence: TGTGCCAGCAGCGCCCGGGAGTATCGAGAGACCCAGTACTTC. It encodes CASSAREYRETQYF. Variable domain in full (rest from reference TRBV11-3 and TRBJ2-5): EAGVVQSPRYKIIEKKQPVAFWCNPISGHNTLYWYLQNLGQGPELLIRYENEEAVDDSQLPKDRFSAERLKGVDSTLKIQPAELGDSAVYLCASSAREYRETQYFGPGTRLLVL.